The present T cell receptor (beta chain) was sequenced within a study of blood T cell repertoires in COVID-19. Germline assignment: CDR1 LGHDT and CDR2 YNNKEL (reference sequence). The CDR3 totals 17 residues. V was pared by 0 bases and J by 7 bases, with 12 bases of the junction left unmatched. Produced via immunoSEQ multiplex PCR; TCRdb's table is partial and in-frame only. The data show hundreds of thousands of clones, 84% seen once. In its sample, this clone was seen a few times. The chain has TRBV3-1 (or the pseudogene TRBV3-2) and TRBJ1-5; 7 bases match TRBD1. Sequencing was done on a sample of peripheral blood. The sequence was collected from a woman aged 80 or over with active or convalescent COVID-19. CDR3 in amino acids: CASSQDLGIGGEQPQHF. CDR3 DNA: TGTGCCAGCAGCCAAGATCTGGGCATAGGGGGCGAACAGCCCCAGCATTTT.